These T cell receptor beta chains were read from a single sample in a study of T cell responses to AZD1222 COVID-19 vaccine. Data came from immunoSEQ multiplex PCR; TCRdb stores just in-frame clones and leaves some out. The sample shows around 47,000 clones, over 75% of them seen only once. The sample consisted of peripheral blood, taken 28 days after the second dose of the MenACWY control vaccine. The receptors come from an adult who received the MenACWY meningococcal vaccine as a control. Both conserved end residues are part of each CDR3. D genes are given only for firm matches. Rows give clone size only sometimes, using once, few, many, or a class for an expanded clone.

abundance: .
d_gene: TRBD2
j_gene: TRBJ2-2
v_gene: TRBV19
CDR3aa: CASSPRTSGRTTGELFF
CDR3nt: TGTGCCAGTAGTCCCCGGACTAGCGGGAGGACCACCGGGGAGCTGTTTTTT

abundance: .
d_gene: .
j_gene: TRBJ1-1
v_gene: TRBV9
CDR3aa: CASSVGVEGGTEAFF
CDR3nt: TGTGCCAGCAGCGTGGGGGTCGAAGGTGGGACTGAAGCTTTCTTT

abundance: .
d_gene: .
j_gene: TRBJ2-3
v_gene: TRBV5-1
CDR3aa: CASSGGTDGTDTQYF
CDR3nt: TGCGCCAGCAGCGGAGGGACCGATGGCACAGATACGCAGTATTTT

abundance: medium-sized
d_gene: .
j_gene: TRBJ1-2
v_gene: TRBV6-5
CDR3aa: CATRGTSNYGYTF
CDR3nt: TGTGCCACCCGCGGGACGTCTAACTATGGCTACACCTTC

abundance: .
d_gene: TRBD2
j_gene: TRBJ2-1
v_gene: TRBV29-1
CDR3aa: CSVGRVEAGALYNEQFF
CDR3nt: TGCAGCGTTGGCAGGGTAGAAGCGGGGGCCCTTTACAATGAGCAGTTCTTC

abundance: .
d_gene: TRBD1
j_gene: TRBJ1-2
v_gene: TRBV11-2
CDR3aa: CASSGRDRANYGYTF
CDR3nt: TGTGCCAGCAGCGGGCGGGACAGAGCTAACTATGGCTACACCTTC

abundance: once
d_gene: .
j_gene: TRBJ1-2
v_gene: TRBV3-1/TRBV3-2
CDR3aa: CASSQGSAGDYGYTF
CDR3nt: TGTGCCAGCAGCCAAGGTTCGGCAGGGGACTATGGCTACACCTTC

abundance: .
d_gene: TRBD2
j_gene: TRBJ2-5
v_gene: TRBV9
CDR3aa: CASNPSGVYQETQYF
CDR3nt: TGTGCCAGCAATCCTAGCGGGGTCTACCAAGAGACCCAGTACTTC

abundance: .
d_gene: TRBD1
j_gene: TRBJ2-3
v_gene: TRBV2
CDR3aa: CASSGGTGASTDTQYF
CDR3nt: TGTGCCAGCAGTGGTGGGACAGGAGCCTCCACAGATACGCAGTATTTT

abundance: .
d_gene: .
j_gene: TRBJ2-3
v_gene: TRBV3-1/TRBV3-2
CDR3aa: CASSQGTVSTDTQYF
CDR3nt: TGTGCCAGCAGCCAAGGCACAGTTAGCACAGATACGCAGTATTTT

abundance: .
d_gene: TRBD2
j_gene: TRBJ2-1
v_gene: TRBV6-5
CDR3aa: CASSLLAEVREQFF
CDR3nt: TGTGCCAGCAGTCTACTAGCGGAGGTTCGTGAGCAGTTCTTC

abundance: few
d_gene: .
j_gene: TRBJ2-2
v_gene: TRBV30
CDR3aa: CAWSVSRTSRSYTGELFF
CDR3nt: TGTGCCTGGAGTGTAAGTAGGACATCTCGATCCTACACCGGGGAGCTGTTTTTT

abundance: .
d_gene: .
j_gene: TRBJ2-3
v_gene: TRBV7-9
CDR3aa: CASSRDFMADTQYF
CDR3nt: TGTGCCAGCAGCCGGGACTTTATGGCAGATACGCAGTATTTT

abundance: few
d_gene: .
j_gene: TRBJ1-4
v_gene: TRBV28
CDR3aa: CASSPAGNEKLFF
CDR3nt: TGTGCCAGCAGCCCCGCAGGGAATGAAAAACTGTTTTTT

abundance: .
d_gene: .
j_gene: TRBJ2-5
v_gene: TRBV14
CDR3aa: CASSQDPARRETQYF
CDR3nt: TGTGCCAGCAGCCAAGACCCCGCCAGGCGAGAGACCCAGTACTTC

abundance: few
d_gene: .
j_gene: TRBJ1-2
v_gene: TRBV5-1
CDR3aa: CASTLGGNGNLYGYTF
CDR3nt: TGCGCCAGCACCCTTGGGGGTAATGGGAACCTCTATGGCTACACCTTC

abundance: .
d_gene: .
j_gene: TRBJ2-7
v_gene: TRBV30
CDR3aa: CAWSRGNEQYF
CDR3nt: TGTGCCTGGAGTAGGGGCAACGAGCAGTACTTC

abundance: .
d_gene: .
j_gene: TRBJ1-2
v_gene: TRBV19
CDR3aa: CASSTGGLDYGYTF
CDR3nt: TGTGCCAGTAGTACAGGAGGCCTGGACTATGGCTACACCTTC

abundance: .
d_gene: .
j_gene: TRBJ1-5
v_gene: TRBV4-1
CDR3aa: CASSFAAEGFSNQPQHF
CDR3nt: TGCGCCAGCAGCTTCGCAGCGGAAGGGTTTAGCAATCAGCCCCAGCATTTT

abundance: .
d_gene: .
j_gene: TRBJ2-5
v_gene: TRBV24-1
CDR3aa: CATSDGMLGAPETQYF
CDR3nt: TGTGCCACCAGTGATGGTATGTTGGGGGCTCCGGAGACCCAGTACTTC

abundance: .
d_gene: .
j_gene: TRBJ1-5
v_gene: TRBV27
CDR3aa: CASSQGTSNQPQHF
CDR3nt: TGTGCCAGCAGTCAGGGGACTAGCAATCAGCCCCAGCATTTT

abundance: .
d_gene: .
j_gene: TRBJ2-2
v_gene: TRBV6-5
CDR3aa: CASSYSVTGELFF
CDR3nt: TGTGCCAGCAGTTACTCGGTCACCGGGGAGCTGTTTTTT

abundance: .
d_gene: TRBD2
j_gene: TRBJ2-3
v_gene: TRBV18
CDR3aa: CASSPGLAGITDTQYF
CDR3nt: TGTGCCAGCTCACCAGGGCTAGCGGGGATCACAGATACGCAGTATTTT

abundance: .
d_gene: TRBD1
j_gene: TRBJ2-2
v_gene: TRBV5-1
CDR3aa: CASSIGTGRTTGELFF
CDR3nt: TGCGCCAGCAGCATCGGGACAGGGAGGACCACCGGGGAGCTGTTTTTT

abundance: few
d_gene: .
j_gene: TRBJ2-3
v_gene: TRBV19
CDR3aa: CASSPGISTDTQYF
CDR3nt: TGTGCCAGTAGTCCCGGGATCAGCACAGATACGCAGTATTTT

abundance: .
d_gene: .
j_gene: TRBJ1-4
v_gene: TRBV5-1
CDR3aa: CASSWDIRTDATNEKLFF
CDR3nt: TGCGCCAGCAGTTGGGATATAAGAACAGATGCAACTAATGAAAAACTGTTTTTT

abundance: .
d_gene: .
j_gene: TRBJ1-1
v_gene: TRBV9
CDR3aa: CASSPQGGLNTEAFF
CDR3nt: TGTGCCAGCAGCCCGCAGGGTGGGTTGAACACTGAAGCTTTCTTT

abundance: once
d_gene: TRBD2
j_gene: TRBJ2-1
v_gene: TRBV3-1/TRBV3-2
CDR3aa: CASSQGHRDYRRIEQFF
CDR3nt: TGTGCCAGCAGCCAAGGTCACCGGGACTATCGACGAATTGAGCAGTTCTTC

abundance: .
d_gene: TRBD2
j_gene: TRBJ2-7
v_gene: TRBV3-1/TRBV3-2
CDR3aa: CASSQVPLAGLYEQYF
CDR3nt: TGTGCCAGCAGCCAAGTCCCCCTAGCGGGACTGTACGAGCAGTACTTC

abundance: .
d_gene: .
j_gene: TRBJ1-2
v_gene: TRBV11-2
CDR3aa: CASSRETVGYTF
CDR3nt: TGTGCCAGCAGCCGAGAGACAGTGGGCTACACCTTC

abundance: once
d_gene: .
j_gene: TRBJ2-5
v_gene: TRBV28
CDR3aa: CASRWGREETQYF
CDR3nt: TGTGCCAGCAGATGGGGCCGGGAGGAGACCCAGTACTTC

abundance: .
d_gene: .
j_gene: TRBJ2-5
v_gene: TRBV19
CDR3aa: CASSPRSKYQETQYF
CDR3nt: TGTGCCAGTAGTCCCCGGAGCAAGTACCAAGAGACCCAGTACTTC

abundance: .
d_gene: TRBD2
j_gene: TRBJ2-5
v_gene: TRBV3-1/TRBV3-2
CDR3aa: CASSGLVAGTQETQYF
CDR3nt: TGTGCCAGCAGTGGTCTCGTAGCGGGGACCCAAGAGACCCAGTACTTC

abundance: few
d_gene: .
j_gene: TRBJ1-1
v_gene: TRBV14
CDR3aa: CASRKTENTEAFF
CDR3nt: TGTGCCAGCAGAAAGACAGAGAACACTGAAGCTTTCTTT

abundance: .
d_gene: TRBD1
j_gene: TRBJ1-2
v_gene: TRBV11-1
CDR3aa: CASSPQGAGIGGYTF
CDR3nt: TGTGCCAGCAGCCCACAGGGGGCAGGCATCGGTGGCTACACCTTC

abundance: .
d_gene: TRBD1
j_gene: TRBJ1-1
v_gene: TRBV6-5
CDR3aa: CASRSTGDHTEAFF
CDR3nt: TGTGCCAGCAGGAGTACAGGGGACCACACTGAAGCTTTCTTT

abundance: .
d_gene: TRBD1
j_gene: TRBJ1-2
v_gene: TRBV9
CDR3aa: CASSVESWTGNYGYTF
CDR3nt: TGTGCCAGCAGCGTAGAATCGTGGACAGGGAATTATGGCTACACCTTC

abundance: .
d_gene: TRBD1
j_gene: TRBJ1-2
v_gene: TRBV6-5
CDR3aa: CASSLTGLGGYTF
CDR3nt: TGTGCCAGCAGCCTGACAGGGTTGGGAGGCTACACCTTC

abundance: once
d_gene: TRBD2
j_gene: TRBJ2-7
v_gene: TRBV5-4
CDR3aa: CASSREGWGAYEQYF
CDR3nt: TGTGCCAGCAGCCGGGAGGGGTGGGGTGCCTACGAGCAGTACTTC

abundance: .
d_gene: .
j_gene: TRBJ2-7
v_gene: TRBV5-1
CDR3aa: CASSPGRADYEQYF
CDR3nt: TGCGCCAGCAGCCCGGGCAGGGCAGACTACGAGCAGTACTTC

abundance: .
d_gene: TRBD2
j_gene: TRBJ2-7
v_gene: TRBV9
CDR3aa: CASSVAAGAYEQYF
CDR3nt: TGTGCCAGCAGCGTAGCAGCGGGAGCCTACGAGCAGTACTTC

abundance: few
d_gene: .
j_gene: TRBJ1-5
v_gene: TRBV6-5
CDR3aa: CASSYSPGPNQPQHF
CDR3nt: TGTGCCAGCAGTTACTCGCCGGGTCCCAATCAGCCCCAGCATTTT

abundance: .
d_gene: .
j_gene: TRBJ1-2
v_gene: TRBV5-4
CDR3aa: CASSFMGVGYTF
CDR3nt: TGTGCCAGCAGCTTTATGGGGGTTGGCTACACCTTC

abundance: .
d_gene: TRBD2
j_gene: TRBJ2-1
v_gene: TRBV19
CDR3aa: CASSRGGSSYNEQFF
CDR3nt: TGTGCCAGTAGTAGGGGCGGGAGCTCCTACAATGAGCAGTTCTTC

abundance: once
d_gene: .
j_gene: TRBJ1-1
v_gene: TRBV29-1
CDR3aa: CSVDTGFTEAFF
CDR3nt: TGCAGCGTCGATACAGGGTTCACTGAAGCTTTCTTT

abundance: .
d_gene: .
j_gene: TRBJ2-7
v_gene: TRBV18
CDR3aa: CASSPFLLASDSYEQYF
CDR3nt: TGTGCCAGCTCACCATTTCTCCTGGCGTCTGACTCCTACGAGCAGTACTTC

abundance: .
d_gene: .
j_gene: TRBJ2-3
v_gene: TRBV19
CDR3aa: CASSIQRSTDTQYF
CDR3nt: TGTGCCAGTAGTATCCAGCGGAGCACAGATACGCAGTATTTT

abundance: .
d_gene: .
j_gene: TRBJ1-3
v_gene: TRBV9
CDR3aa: CASSVDSVSGNTIYF
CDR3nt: TGTGCCAGCAGCGTAGATTCAGTATCTGGAAACACCATATATTTT

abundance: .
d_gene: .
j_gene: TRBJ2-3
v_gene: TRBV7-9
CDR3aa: CASSLDGRDTQYF
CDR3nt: TGTGCCAGCAGCTTAGATGGTAGGGATACGCAGTATTTT

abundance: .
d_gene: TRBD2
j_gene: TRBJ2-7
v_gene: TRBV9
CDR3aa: CASSRGTSGSSSEQYF
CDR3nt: TGTGCCAGCAGCAGGGGGACTAGCGGGAGCTCAAGCGAGCAGTACTTC

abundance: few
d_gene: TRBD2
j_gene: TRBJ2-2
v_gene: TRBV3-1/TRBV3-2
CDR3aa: CASSQVLAGPSGELFF
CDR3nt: TGTGCCAGCAGCCAAGTGCTAGCGGGACCCTCCGGGGAGCTGTTTTTT